This entry lists 15 T cell receptor beta chains sequenced from one sample in a study of breast tumors, draining lymph nodes, adjacent tissues. TCRdb reanalysed the multiplex PCR reads using MiXCR and keeps one entry per CDR3 protein. The sample holds 200,000 to 300,000 distinct CDR3 sequences, 30% seen once. Breast cancer patients provided tissue from their axillary draining lymph nodes. The sequenced sample consisted of axillary lymph node tissue. The receptors shown here come from a female donor with breast cancer. Some clones in this sample may be carry-over from other donors' samples.

The genes are TRBV28 and TRBJ2-3; 7 positions agree with TRBD1. Germline V CDR1 and CDR2: MDHEN, SYDVKM. The CDR3 length is 14 residues. The V segment lost 5 bases and the J segment 2 bases; nucleotides outside the gene matches: 4. In nucleotides, the CDR3 is TGTGCCAGCAGTGCTCAGGGGGACACAGATACGCAGTATTTT. It encodes CASSAQGDTDTQYF.

This clonotype was seen more than once but under ten times. This chain uses TRBV9 with TRBJ2-7; the D is unclear. Germline assignment: CDR1 SGDLS and CDR2 YYNGEE. The CDR3 consists of 13 residues. Between the trimmed V and J ends, which lost 0 bases and 3 bases, there was a span of 7 bases. In DNA form, the CDR3 reads TGTGCCAGCAGCGTAGACTTGGACTACGAGCAGTACTTC. Translated: CASSVDLDYEQYF.

This clonotype appeared many times. The rearrangement uses TRBV5-1 and TRBJ2-1; the D call may be TRBD1 or TRBD2 (5 bases each). V shed 0 bases and J shed 4 bases, with 14 bases lying between them. The CDR3 is made up of 16 amino acids. Per the germline V gene, CDR1 is SGHRS and CDR2 is YFSETQ. CDR3 protein: CASSLAPSGPYNEQFF. CDR3 sequence (DNA): TGCGCCAGCAGCTTGGCCCCATCGGGGCCATACAATGAGCAGTTCTTC.

This clonotype has more than one count but fewer than ten. This chain joins TRBV6-2 or TRBV6-3 and TRBJ2-1; possible D gene TRBD2, 5 bases. The germline V gene encodes CDR1 MNHEY and CDR2 SVGEGT. The CDR3 is 13 residues long. V lost 5 bases and J 9 bases, leaving 14 bases between the germline ends. The CDR3 protein is CASSPTLGSEQFF. The CDR3 DNA sequence: TGTGCCAGCAGTCCCACACTAGGATCTGAGCAGTTCTTC.

In regard to this clonotype: One base away lies a much larger clone, so this may be a sequencing read error. Likely a read error: the CDR3 ends without its conserved phenylalanine or tryptophan. The chain combines TRBV6-6 with TRBJ2-1, with TRBD1 as a possible D gene (5 bases). Per the germline V gene, CDR1 is MNHNY and CDR2 is SVGAGI (reference sequence). Trimming pared 4 bases from V and 8 bases from J, leaving 6 bases between. This CDR3 contains 11 residues. Here the CDR3 reads CASSWGDEQFL. CDR3 DNA sequence: TGTGCCAGCAGTTGGGGCGATGAGCAGTTCCTC.

As to this clonotype: Its ends do not fully match the called genes, so a read error is possible. CDR3 coding DNA: TGCGCCAGCAGCTGGGGGACCTACAATGACCAGTTCTTC. Translated: CASSWGTYNDQFF. J is TRBJ2-1 and V is TRBV5-1; the D gene could be TRBD1 or TRBD2 (5 bases each). Germline V gene data show CDR1 as SGHRS and CDR2 as YFSETQ. The CDR3 has 13 amino acids.

This clonotype was recorded many times. The chain joins TRBV20-1 to TRBJ2-5, with 10 nucleotides matching TRBD1. The V gene end was trimmed by 6 bases and the J gene end by 4 bases; junction bases not matched to a gene: 5. Germline V gene lookup returns CDR1 DFQATT and CDR2 SNEGSKA (reference sequence). This CDR3 contains 13 residues. The CDR3 DNA reads TGCAGTGCAGACAGGGGGCGCTTAGAGACCCAGTACTTC. Translated: CSADRGRLETQYF.

This clonotype was counted ten times or more. V usage is TRBV7-2 and J usage is TRBJ2-1; 11 bases map to TRBD2. CDR3 size: 17 residues. V dropped 2 bases and J dropped 2; count of bases not matched to a gene: 5. Germline CDR1 reads SGHTA; CDR2 reads FQGNSA. DNA for the CDR3: TGTGCCAGCAGCTTAAACTTGGGACTAGCGGCCTACAATGAGCAGTTCTTC. Translation: CASSLNLGLAAYNEQFF. Variable domain in full (rest from reference TRBV7-2 and TRBJ2-1): GAGVSQSPSNKVTEKGKDVELRCDPISGHTALYWYRQSLGQGLEFLIYFQGNSAPDKSGLPSDRFSAERTGGSVSTLTIQRTQQEDSAVYLCASSLNLGLAAYNEQFFGPGTRLTVL.

This clonotype was seen at least ten times. The chain combines TRBV7-9 with TRBJ1-3; D is possibly TRBD1 (5 bases). Trimming left V 0 bases short and J 7 bases short, with 13 bases between. CDR1 and CDR2 from the germline V gene are SEHNR and FQNEAQ (reference sequence). CDR3 length: 15 amino acids. In DNA, the CDR3 is TGTGCCAGCAGCTTAGCCGCAGGGCGTCGGAACACCATATATTTT. Translating gives CASSLAAGRRNTIYF.

As concerns this clonotype: This sequence may be a read error, since a much larger clone differs from it by one base. Likely a read error: the CDR3 ends without its conserved phenylalanine or tryptophan. CDR3 nucleotide sequence: TGTGCCAGCAGCTTACGGTTAAATACGCAGTATTCT. Translated, it gives CASSLRLNTQYS. The rearrangement uses TRBV13 and TRBJ2-3; D call uncertain. The CDR3 has 12 amino acids. The germline V and J ends were trimmed by 2 bases and 7 bases, with 7 bases remaining between them. Per the germline V gene, CDR1 is PRHDT and CDR2 is FYEKMQ (reference sequence).

The chain combines TRBV6-2 or TRBV6-3 with TRBJ2-2; 10 nucleotides agree with TRBD2. CDR1 is MNHEY and CDR2 is SVGEGT in the germline V gene. The CDR3 totals 17 residues. V trimming: 5 bases; J trimming: 5 bases; junction bases outside the gene matches: 11. The CDR3 DNA reads as TGTGCCAGCAGTCACGCGTCACTAGCGGGAAGGACCGGGGAGCTGTTTTTT. Protein: CASSHASLAGRTGELFF.

On this clonotype: A much larger clone sits a single nucleotide away, making a read error possible. The chain combines TRBV20-1 with TRBJ2-5, with TRBD2 as a possible D gene (6 bases). Germline CDR1 is DFQATT and CDR2 is SNEGSKA (reference sequence). The CDR3 is made up of 14 amino acids. CDR3 DNA: TGCAGCCTTACAGATTCTGCGGGGCAAGAGACCCAGTACTTC. Translation: CSLTDSAGQETQYF.

This clonotype was observed many times. The genes are TRBV20-1 and TRBJ1-2, with TRBD1 matching 7 bases. Trimming at V came to 6 bases and at J to 6 bases, leaving 10 bases not matched to a gene. The CDR3 has 13 residues. Germline V gives CDR1 DFQATT, CDR2 SNEGSKA (reference sequence). The CDR3 region is CSAVGTVLDGYTF. The CDR3 nucleotides read TGCAGTGCAGTAGGGACAGTATTAGATGGCTACACCTTC.

This clonotype was recorded at least ten times. The rearrangement uses TRBV19 and TRBJ2-7; 9 nucleotides agree with TRBD1. With V trimmed by 6 bases and J by 7 bases, 10 bases remained unmatched. Germline V gene sequence: CDR1 LNHDA, CDR2 SQIVND (reference sequence). The length of the CDR3 is 14 residues. The CDR3 region is CASSDPDRGWEQYF. In DNA, the CDR3 is TGTGCCAGTAGCGACCCGGACAGGGGTTGGGAGCAGTACTTC.

On this clonotype: Given a much more abundant clone one base away, this may be a read error. The rearrangement links TRBV11-3 to TRBJ1-2, with no clear D. The V gene's germline CDR1 is SGHNT and CDR2 YENEEA. CDR3 size: 14 residues. As DNA, the CDR3 is TGTGCCAGCGGCTTAGATGGCAGAGACTATGGCTACACCTTC. It specifies CASGLDGRDYGYTF.